These 23 T cell receptor beta chains were sequenced from one sample in a study of breast tumors, draining lymph nodes, adjacent tissues. Breast cancer patients provided tissue from their axillary draining lymph nodes. TCRdb reprocessed the multiplex PCR reads via MiXCR and lists one record per CDR3 protein. The sample comprises 200,000 to 250,000 distinct CDR3 sequences, about 30% of which are singletons, and 1.4% rests with the top ten. Sequencing input: axillary lymph node tissue. The source is a female donor with breast cancer. Some clones in this sample may be carry-over from other donors' samples.

The chain employs TRBV6-5 and TRBJ2-5; perhaps TRBD2 as D (6 bases). Germline CDR1 MNHEY, CDR2 SVGAGI. CDR3 length: 14 residues. Trimming cost V 6 bases and J 2 bases, with 13 bases left between them. The CDR3 protein is CASRRDSVQETQYF. The CDR3 DNA sequence: TGTGCCAGCAGGCGGGATAGCGTACAAGAGACCCAGTACTTC.

V and J are TRBV20-1 and TRBJ2-7, with D unresolved. This CDR3 has 12 amino acids. Trimming pared 7 bases from V and 5 bases from J, leaving 15 bases between. Germline V gene data show CDR1 as DFQATT and CDR2 as SNEGSKA (reference sequence). CDR3 amino acids: CSVGRIRNEQYF. The CDR3 DNA reads TGCAGTGTTGGGCGAATTAGGAACGAGCAGTACTTC.

This clonotype was seen at least ten times. This chain uses TRBV5-1 with TRBJ2-5; 8 bases fit TRBD1. This CDR3 has 15 residues. Germline V gene data show CDR1 as SGHRS and CDR2 as YFSETQ. J gave up 4 bases and V 2 bases, and 7 bases lay outside the gene matches. The DNA for the CDR3 is TGCGCCAGCAGCTTCCCCGGACAGGGTATAGAGACCCAGTACTTC. Translation: CASSFPGQGIETQYF.

Comments on this clonotype: A much larger clone differs by one base, so this may be a read error. V and J are TRBV20-1 and TRBJ2-7; D perhaps matches TRBD1 (5 bases). The V gene lost 2 bases and the J gene lost 0 bases, with 17 bases spanning the gap. From germline, CDR1 is DFQATT and CDR2 SNEGSKA (reference sequence). This CDR3 contains 16 residues. CDR3 in DNA: TGCAGTGCTAGACCTTCGAGCAGGGCAACCTCCTACGAGCAGTACTTC. Translation gives CSARPSSRATSYEQYF.

This clonotype came up many times. The V call is TRBV20-1, the J call TRBJ2-2; tentative D call: TRBD2 (6 bases). This CDR3 region has 15 residues. Per the germline V gene, CDR1 is DFQATT and CDR2 is SNEGSKA (reference sequence). Trimming took 4 bases from V and 2 from J, leaving 14 bases between them. CDR3 amino acids: CSAKSRRENTGELFF. The CDR3 DNA reads TGCAGTGCTAAGTCTCGGCGGGAAAACACCGGGGAGCTGTTTTTT.

This clonotype was observed many times. The V and J genes are TRBV4-1 and TRBJ2-7; D is possibly TRBD1 or TRBD2 (5 bases each). CDR3 size: 15 residues. Trimming shortened V by 3 bases and J by 7 bases, and 19 bases separated the two germline ends. From germline, CDR1 is MGHRA and CDR2 YSYEKL. The CDR3 coding sequence is TGCGCCAGCAGCCACGGGACCTCCGCTTGGGAAGAGCAGTACTTC. It yields the protein CASSHGTSAWEEQYF.

This clonotype has at least ten counts. The rearrangement uses TRBV2 and TRBJ1-5; 7 positions match TRBD1. V shed 3 bases and J 2 bases; nucleotides not matched to a gene: 1. The germline gives CDR1 SNHLY, CDR2 FYNNEI. The CDR3 is made up of 14 amino acids. DNA for the CDR3: TGTGCCAGCAGTGACGGACAGGGCAATCAGCCCCAGCATTTT. This gives the protein CASSDGQGNQPQHF.

This clonotype was detected only a few times. V gene TRBV19 combines with J gene TRBJ1-1; 7 bases align to TRBD1. Germline assignment: CDR1 LNHDA and CDR2 SQIVND (reference sequence). The V segment lost 7 bases and the J segment 0 bases; nucleotides outside the gene matches: 5. The CDR3 consists of 14 residues. The CDR3 region is CASMGGTVNTEAFF. Written as DNA, the CDR3 is TGTGCCAGTATGGGGGGGACAGTGAACACTGAAGCTTTCTTT. Full variable domain (missing parts from reference TRBV19 and TRBJ1-1): DGGITQSPKYLFRKEGQNVTLSCEQNLNHDAMYWYRQDPGQGLRLIYYSQIVNDFQKGDIAEGYSVSREKKESFPLTVTSAQKNPTAFYLCASMGGTVNTEAFFGQGTRLTVV.

About this clonotype itself: Just one base apart from a much larger clone, this may be a read error. Written as DNA, the CDR3 is TGTCCCAGCAGTGTTGAGGGGAAGGGGTACGAGCAGTACTTC. Its translation: CPSSVEGKGYEQYF. The chain has TRBV6-4 and TRBJ2-7; D assignment may be TRBD1 or TRBD2 (5 bases each). Per the germline V gene, CDR1 is MRHNA and CDR2 is SNTAGT. The CDR3 has 14 residues.

This clonotype was counted ten times or more. This chain uses TRBV7-9 with TRBJ2-3, with 12 bases identical to TRBD2. After removal of 5 bases from V and 4 bases from J, the junction contained 7 bases not matched to a gene. The CDR3 is 16 residues long. The germline V gene has CDR1 SEHNR and CDR2 FQNEAQ (reference sequence). The CDR3 DNA reads TGTGCCAGCAGCCAACCACTAGCGGGAGGTGCAGATACGCAGTATTTT. This encodes CASSQPLAGGADTQYF.

This clonotype was recorded many times. The genes are TRBV27 and TRBJ1-2, with D unclear. The ends were cut back, 7 bases at V and 1 base at J, with 10 bases in the middle. CDR3 length: 13 amino acids. The germline CDR1 and CDR2 sequences are MNHEY and SMNVEV (reference sequence). The CDR3 here is CASKGLGNYGYTF. CDR3 nucleotides: TGTGCCAGCAAGGGCCTCGGTAACTATGGCTACACCTTC.

The J gene is TRBJ2-1, the V gene TRBV6-5; D perhaps matches TRBD1 (7 bases). CDR1 and CDR2 from the germline V gene are MNHEY and SVGAGI. The CDR3 sequence is 16 residues long. V shed 7 bases and J shed 5 bases, with 21 bases lying between them. The CDR3 spells CASIHPGQGGNNEQFF. The CDR3 nucleotides read TGTGCCAGCATACACCCCGGGCAGGGGGGTAACAATGAGCAGTTCTTC.

The gene calls are TRBV19 and TRBJ1-5; 12 bases are a match to TRBD1. This CDR3 has 15 residues. The V gene's germline CDR1 is LNHDA and CDR2 SQIVND (reference sequence). V was pared by 5 bases and J by 7 bases, with 6 bases of the junction left unmatched. Written as DNA, the CDR3 is TGTGCCAGTAGTCCAGGGACAGGGGGCGGGCAGCCCCAGCATTTT. Protein sequence: CASSPGTGGGQPQHF.

Ten or more counts support this clonotype. The chain uses TRBV6-5 and TRBJ2-6; 7 nucleotides line up with TRBD2. Germline CDR1 MNHEY, CDR2 SVGAGI. CDR3 length: 18 residues. V trimming: 5 bases; J trimming: 4 bases; junction bases outside the gene matches: 14. CDR3 DNA: TGTGCCAGCAGTCACCGGTTGGGGGGGGGAAGCGGGGCCAACGTCCTGACTTTC. Its translation: CASSHRLGGGSGANVLTF.

The chain joins TRBV5-4 to TRBJ2-5; D possibly corresponds to TRBD2 (5 bases). V shed 3 bases and J shed 1 base, with 19 bases lying between them. CDR3 length: 17 residues. Germline CDR1 SGHNT, CDR2 YYREEE (reference sequence). The CDR3 region has the DNA TGTGCCAGCAGCTCACGGCGAGCGGCCCAGCTCCAAGAGACCCAGTACTTC. It translates to CASSSRRAAQLQETQYF.

This clonotype has at least ten counts. The V call is TRBV15, the J call TRBJ1-3, with D unresolved. Germline-derived CDR1 and CDR2 are LNHNV and YYDKDF (reference sequence). V was clipped by 1 base and J by 9 bases, with 16 bases between them. The length of the CDR3 is 15 residues. This CDR3 is CATSRGLQREFTIYF. CDR3 nucleotide sequence: TGTGCCACCAGCAGAGGGTTACAGCGAGAATTCACCATATATTTT.

Notes on this clonotype: Since the CDR3 does not end with the conserved phenylalanine or tryptophan, this likely comes from a read error. This chain uses TRBV5-1 with TRBJ2-1; no firm D call. Deletions cut 0 bases from V and 13 bases from J, with 14 bases between. CDR1 is SGHRS and CDR2 is YFSETQ in the germline V gene. The CDR3 sequence is 13 residues long. The CDR3 sequence is CASSLDLSRDQFL. The CDR3, as DNA: TGCGCCAGCAGCTTGGATTTATCCCGTGACCAGTTCCTC.

This clonotype was found many times. The chain couples TRBV5-5 to TRBJ2-7, with 9 bases identical to TRBD1. The CDR3 contains 14 residues. Germline trimming cut 3 bases from V and 3 bases from J; bases unmatched to any gene: 4. Germline CDR1 is SGHKS and CDR2 is YYEKEE (reference sequence). CDR3 nucleotide sequence: TGTGCCAGCAGCTGGGGACAGGGTGGCTACGAGCAGTACTTC. The encoded protein is CASSWGQGGYEQYF.

This clonotype was recorded at least ten times. CDR3 sequence (DNA): TGTGCCAGCAGCTCACTCACTAGGGACGATGAGCAGTTCTTC. It is translated as CASSSLTRDDEQFF. V is TRBV7-8 and J is TRBJ2-1, with D perhaps given as TRBD1 or TRBD2 (5 bases each). This CDR3 spans 14 amino acids. Germline V gene lookup returns CDR1 SGHVS and CDR2 FQNEAQ. V dropped 4 bases and J dropped 8 bases, with 15 bases sitting between them. Full variable domain (missing parts from reference TRBV7-8 and TRBJ2-1): GAGVSQSPRYKVAKRGQDVALRCDPISGHVSLFWYQQALGQGPEFLTYFQNEAQLDKSGLPSDRFFAERPEGSVSTLKIQRTQQEDSAVYLCASSSLTRDDEQFFGPGTRLTVL.

This clonotype was seen many times. V gene TRBV9 combines with J gene TRBJ1-4, with D perhaps matching TRBD1 (6 bases). Germline values: CDR1 SGDLS, CDR2 YYNGEE. The ends were cut back, 2 bases at V and 7 bases at J, with 12 bases in the middle. The CDR3 covers 14 residues. CDR3 coding DNA: TGTGCCAGCAGCGTCGGGGGCGCGGGTGAAAAACTGTTTTTT. Protein: CASSVGGAGEKLFF.

The chain has TRBV7-9 and TRBJ2-1, with 11 bases fitting TRBD2. This CDR3 is 16 amino acids long. CDR1 is SEHNR and CDR2 is FQNEAQ in the germline V gene (reference sequence). Trimming cost V 5 bases and J 5 bases; bases outside gene matches: 8. The CDR3 nucleotides read TGTGCCAGCAGCGTGACTAGCGGGACTACCAACAATGAGCAGTTCTTC. This encodes CASSVTSGTTNNEQFF.

This clonotype has at least ten counts. The chain has TRBV29-1 and TRBJ2-4; TRBD2 aligns across 10 bases. Trimming removed 4 bases from V and 6 bases from J; junction bases left unmatched: 9. Germline V CDR1 and CDR2: SQVTM, ANQGSEA. This CDR3 has 15 residues. The CDR3 nucleotides are TGCAGCGTTGGGAGCGGGAGGGGGGTTGGAAACATTCAGTACTTC. Translated, it gives CSVGSGRGVGNIQYF.

Notes on this clonotype: Given a much more abundant clone one base away, this may be a read error. The rearrangement links TRBV5-1 to TRBJ2-7; no definite D call. The germline V gene has CDR1 SGHRS and CDR2 YFSETQ. CDR3 length: 13 residues. Trimming took off 0 bases at V and 10 bases at J, with 14 bases between the two ends. This CDR3 is CASSLVGFGDQYF. CDR3 DNA: TGCGCCAGCAGCTTGGTGGGTTTCGGTGACCAGTACTTC.